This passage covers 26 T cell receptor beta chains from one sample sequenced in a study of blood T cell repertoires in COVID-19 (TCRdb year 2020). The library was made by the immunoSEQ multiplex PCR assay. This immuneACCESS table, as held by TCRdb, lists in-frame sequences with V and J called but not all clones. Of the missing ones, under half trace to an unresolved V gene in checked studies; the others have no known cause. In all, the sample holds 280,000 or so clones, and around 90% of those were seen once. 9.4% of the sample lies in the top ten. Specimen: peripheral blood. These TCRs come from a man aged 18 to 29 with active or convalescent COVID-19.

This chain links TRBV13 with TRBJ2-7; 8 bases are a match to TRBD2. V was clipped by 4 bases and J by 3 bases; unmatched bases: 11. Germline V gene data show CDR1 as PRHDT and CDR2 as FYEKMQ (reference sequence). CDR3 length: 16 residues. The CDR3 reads CASSYTGTRVGYEQYF. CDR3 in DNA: TGTGCCAGCAGCTATACCGGGACTAGAGTAGGCTACGAGCAGTACTTC.

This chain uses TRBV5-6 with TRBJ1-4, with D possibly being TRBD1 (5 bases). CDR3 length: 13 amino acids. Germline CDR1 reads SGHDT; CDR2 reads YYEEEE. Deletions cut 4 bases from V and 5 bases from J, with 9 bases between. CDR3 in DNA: TGTGCCAGCAGCCGCACAGGAAATGAAAAACTGTTTTTT. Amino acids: CASSRTGNEKLFF.

CDR3 in amino acids: CASSVVSGESSYNEQFF. DNA of the CDR3: TGTGCCAGCAGCGTAGTCAGCGGGGAGAGCTCCTACAATGAGCAGTTCTTC. The chain combines TRBV9 with TRBJ2-1; 7 nucleotides agree with TRBD2. Germline loops: CDR1 SGDLS, CDR2 YYNGEE. There are 17 residues in the CDR3. Unmatched junction bases numbered 6, after V lost 0 bases and J lost 0 bases.

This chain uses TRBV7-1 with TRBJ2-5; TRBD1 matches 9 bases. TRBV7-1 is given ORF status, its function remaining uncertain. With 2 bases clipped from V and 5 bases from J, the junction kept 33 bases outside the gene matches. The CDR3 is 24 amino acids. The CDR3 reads CASSSPHASSGDSQGATHLETQYF. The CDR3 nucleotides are TGTGCCAGCAGCTCACCCCATGCATCCTCGGGCGACTCACAGGGGGCCACCCATCTGGAGACCCAGTACTTC.

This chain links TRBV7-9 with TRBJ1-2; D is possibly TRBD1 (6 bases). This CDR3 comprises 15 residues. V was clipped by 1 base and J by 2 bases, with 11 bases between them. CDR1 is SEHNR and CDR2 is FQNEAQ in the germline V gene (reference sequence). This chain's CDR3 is CASSLESGANYGYTF. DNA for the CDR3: TGTGCCAGCAGCTTAGAGTCAGGGGCAAACTATGGCTACACCTTC.

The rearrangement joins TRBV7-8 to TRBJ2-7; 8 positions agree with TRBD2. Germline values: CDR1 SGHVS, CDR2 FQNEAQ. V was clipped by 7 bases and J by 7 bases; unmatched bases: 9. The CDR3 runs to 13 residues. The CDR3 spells CASIPGGGEEQYF. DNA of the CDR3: TGTGCCAGCATTCCGGGAGGGGGGGAGGAGCAGTACTTC.

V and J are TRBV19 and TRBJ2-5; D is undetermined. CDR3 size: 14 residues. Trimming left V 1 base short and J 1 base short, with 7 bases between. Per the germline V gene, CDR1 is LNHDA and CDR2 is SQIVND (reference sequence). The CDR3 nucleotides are TGTGCCAGTAGTATAGTATCCAGCCAAGAGACCCAGTACTTC. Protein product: CASSIVSSQETQYF.

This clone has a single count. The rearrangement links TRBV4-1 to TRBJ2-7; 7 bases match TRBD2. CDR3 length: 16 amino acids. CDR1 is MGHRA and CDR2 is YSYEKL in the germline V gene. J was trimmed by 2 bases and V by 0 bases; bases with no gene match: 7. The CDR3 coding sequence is TGCGCCAGCAGCCAAGATTCTGGCGGGACTACCTACGAGCAGTACTTC. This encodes CASSQDSGGTTYEQYF.

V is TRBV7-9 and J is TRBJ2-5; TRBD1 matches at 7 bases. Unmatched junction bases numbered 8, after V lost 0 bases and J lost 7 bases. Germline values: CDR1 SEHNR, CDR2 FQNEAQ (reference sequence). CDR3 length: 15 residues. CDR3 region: CASSLAGETGRTQYF. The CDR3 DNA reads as TGTGCCAGCAGCTTAGCGGGGGAGACAGGGAGGACCCAGTACTTC.

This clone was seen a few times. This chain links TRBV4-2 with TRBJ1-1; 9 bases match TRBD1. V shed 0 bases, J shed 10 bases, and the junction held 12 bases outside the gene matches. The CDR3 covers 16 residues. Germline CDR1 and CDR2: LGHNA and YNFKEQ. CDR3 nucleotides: TGTGCCAGCAGCCAAGAAAGGGACCTTTGGGGACAGGGAGCTTTCTTT. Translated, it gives CASSQERDLWGQGAFF.

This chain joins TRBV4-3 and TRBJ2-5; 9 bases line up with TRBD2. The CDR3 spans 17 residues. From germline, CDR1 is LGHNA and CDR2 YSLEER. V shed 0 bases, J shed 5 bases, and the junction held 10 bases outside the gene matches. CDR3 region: CASSQDFGGTSWETQYF. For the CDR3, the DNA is TGCGCCAGCAGCCAAGATTTTGGAGGGACTAGCTGGGAGACCCAGTACTTC.

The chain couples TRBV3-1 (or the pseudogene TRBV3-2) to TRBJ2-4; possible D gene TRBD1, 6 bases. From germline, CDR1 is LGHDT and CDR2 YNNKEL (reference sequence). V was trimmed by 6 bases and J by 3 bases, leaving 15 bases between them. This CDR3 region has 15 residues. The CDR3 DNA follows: TGTGCCAGCAGTCACACAGGGTATGGCAAAAACATTCAGTACTTC. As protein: CASSHTGYGKNIQYF.

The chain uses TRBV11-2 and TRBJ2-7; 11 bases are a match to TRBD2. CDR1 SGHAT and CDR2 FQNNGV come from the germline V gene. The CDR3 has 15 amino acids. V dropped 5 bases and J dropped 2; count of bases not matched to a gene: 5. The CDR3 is CASSNSGGVTYEQYF. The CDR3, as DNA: TGTGCCAGCAGCAATAGCGGGGGGGTGACCTACGAGCAGTACTTC.

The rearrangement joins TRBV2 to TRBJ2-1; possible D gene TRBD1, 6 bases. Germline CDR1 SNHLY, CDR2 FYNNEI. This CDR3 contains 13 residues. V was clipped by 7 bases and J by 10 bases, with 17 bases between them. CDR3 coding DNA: TGTGCCAGCACGGTCCGGCCCCAGGGGGAGCAGTTCTTC. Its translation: CASTVRPQGEQFF.

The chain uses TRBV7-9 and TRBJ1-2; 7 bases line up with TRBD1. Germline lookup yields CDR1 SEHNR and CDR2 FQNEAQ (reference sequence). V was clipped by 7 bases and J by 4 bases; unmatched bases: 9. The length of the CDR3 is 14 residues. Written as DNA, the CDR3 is TGTGCCAGCATTGAAAAGGAGGGGGCCTATGGCTACACCTTC. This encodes CASIEKEGAYGYTF.

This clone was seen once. The CDR3 region has the DNA TGTGCCAGCAGCTTATTCGGGGAGATTGGCAATGAGCAGTTCTTC. Translating it yields CASSLFGEIGNEQFF. The chain uses TRBV13 and TRBJ2-1; TRBD2 might be the D (5 bases). This CDR3 is 15 amino acids long. V gave up 2 bases and J gave up 6 bases, with 14 bases separating them. CDR1 PRHDT and CDR2 FYEKMQ come from the germline V gene (reference sequence).

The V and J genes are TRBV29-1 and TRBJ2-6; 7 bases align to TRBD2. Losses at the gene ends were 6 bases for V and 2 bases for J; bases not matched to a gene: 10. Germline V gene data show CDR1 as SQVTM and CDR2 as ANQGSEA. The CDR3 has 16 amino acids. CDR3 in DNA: TGCAGCGTGGCCCTACGGGAGGAGACTGGGGCCAACGTCCTGACTTTC. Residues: CSVALREETGANVLTF.

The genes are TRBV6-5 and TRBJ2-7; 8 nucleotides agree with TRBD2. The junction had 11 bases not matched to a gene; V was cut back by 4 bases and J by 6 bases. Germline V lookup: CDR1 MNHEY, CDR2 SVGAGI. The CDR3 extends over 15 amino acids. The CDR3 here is CASSSGLAIGFEQYF. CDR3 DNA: TGTGCCAGCAGTTCCGGACTAGCTATAGGGTTCGAGCAGTACTTC.

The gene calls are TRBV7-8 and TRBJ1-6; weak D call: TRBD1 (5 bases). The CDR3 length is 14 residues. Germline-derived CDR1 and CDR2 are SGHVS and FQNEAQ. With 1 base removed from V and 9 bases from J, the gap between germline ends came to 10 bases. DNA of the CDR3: TGTGCCAGCAGCTTAGAAGGGGCCTTTTCACCCCTCCACTTT. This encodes CASSLEGAFSPLHF.

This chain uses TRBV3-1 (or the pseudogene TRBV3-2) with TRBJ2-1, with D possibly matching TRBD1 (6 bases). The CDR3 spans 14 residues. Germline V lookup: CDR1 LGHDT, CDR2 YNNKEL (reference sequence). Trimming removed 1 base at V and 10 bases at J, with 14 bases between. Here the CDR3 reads CASSQVRGRGEQFF. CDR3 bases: TGTGCCAGCAGCCAAGTAAGGGGAAGGGGGGAGCAGTTCTTC.

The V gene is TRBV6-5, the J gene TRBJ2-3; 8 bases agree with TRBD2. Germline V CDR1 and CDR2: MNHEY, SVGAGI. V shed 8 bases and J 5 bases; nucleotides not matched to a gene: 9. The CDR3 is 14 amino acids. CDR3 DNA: TGTGCCAGCCTCGAGCGGGGGCAGGGAGATACGCAGTATTTT. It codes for CASLERGQGDTQYF.

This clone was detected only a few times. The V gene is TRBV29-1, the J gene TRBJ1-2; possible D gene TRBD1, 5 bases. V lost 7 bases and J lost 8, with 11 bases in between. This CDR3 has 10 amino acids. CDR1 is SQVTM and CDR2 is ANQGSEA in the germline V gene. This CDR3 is CSAQGTGYTF. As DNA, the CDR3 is TGCAGCGCCCAGGGTACCGGCTACACCTTC.

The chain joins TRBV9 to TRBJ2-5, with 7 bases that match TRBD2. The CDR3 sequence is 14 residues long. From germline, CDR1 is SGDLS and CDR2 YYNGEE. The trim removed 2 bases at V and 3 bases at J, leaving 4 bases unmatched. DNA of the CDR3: TGTGCCAGCAGCGTCGCAGGGACTAAAGAGACCCAGTACTTC. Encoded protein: CASSVAGTKETQYF.

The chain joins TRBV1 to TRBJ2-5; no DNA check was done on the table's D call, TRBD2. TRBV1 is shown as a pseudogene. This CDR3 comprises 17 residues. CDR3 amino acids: CTSSPGLAGGLQETQYF. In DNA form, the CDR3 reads TGCACCAGCAGCCCGGGACTAGCGGGGGGGCTCCAAGAGACCCAGTACTTC.

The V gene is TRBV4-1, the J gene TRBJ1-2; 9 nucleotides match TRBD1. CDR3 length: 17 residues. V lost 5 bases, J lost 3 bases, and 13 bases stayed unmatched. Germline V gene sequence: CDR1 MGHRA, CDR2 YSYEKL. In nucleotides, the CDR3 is TGCGCCAGCAGCTCCCCCGCCTACAGGGGGCGATACTATGGCTACACCTTC. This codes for CASSSPAYRGRYYGYTF.

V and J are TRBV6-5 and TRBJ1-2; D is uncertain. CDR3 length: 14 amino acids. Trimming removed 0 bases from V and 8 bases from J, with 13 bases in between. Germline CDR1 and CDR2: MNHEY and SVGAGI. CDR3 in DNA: TGTGCCAGCAGTTACTCGGTGGAGGCTAGCGGCTACACCTTC. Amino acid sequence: CASSYSVEASGYTF.